One and the same sample provided the 26 T cell receptor beta chains below, sequenced in a study of control samples from healthy donors and cancer patients. The table came from immunoSEQ multiplex PCR; TCRdb's copy has only in-frame clones and leaves some out. Among about 95,000 clones, around 85% were seen once, and the ten largest hold 15% to 20%. Sequenced: blood. The receptors were sampled from a young man in good health.

The chain has TRBV12-3 or TRBV12-4 and TRBJ1-5; D may be TRBD1 (6 bases). The CDR3 extends over 13 amino acids. Between the trimmed V and J ends, which lost 3 bases and 7 bases, there was a span of 10 bases. CDR3 sequence: CASSFGGDQPQHF. CDR3 DNA sequence: TGTGCCAGCAGTTTTGGGGGCGACCAGCCCCAGCATTTT.

The V call is TRBV7-2, the J call TRBJ2-5, with 9 positions matching TRBD2. The trim removed 1 base at V and 4 bases at J, leaving 4 bases unmatched. Germline V gene data show CDR1 as SGHTA and CDR2 as FQGNSA. The length of the CDR3 is 15 residues. CDR3 amino acids: CASSLVASGVETQYF. The CDR3 DNA sequence: TGTGCCAGCAGCTTAGTAGCTAGCGGGGTAGAGACCCAGTACTTC.

The genes are TRBV5-1 and TRBJ1-5; a possible D gene is TRBD1 (6 bases). This CDR3 spans 14 amino acids. CDR1 is SGHRS, CDR2 YFSETQ, per germline. Trimming stripped 2 bases from V and 3 bases from J, with 9 bases between. The CDR3 region is CASSLGGNNQPQHF. The CDR3 DNA follows: TGCGCCAGCAGCTTAGGGGGGAACAATCAGCCCCAGCATTTT.

V is TRBV3-1 (or the pseudogene TRBV3-2) and J is TRBJ1-1, with a possible D match to TRBD1 (5 bases). Germline V lookup: CDR1 LGHDT, CDR2 YNNKEL (reference sequence). Trimming took 5 bases from V and 4 from J, leaving 14 bases between them. CDR3 length equals 14 residues. This CDR3 reads CASSEHPQGTEAFF. The CDR3 coding sequence is TGTGCCAGCAGCGAACACCCCCAGGGCACTGAAGCTTTCTTT.

This clone has a single count. The chain is built from TRBV30 and TRBJ1-6, with D possibly TRBD1 on 5 matching bases. Germline CDR1 reads GTSNPN; CDR2 reads SVGIG (reference sequence). V lost 0 bases to trimming and J lost 6 bases, with 18 bases between them. This CDR3 has 17 residues. CDR3: CAWSVGVPGTANSPLHF. For the CDR3, the DNA is TGTGCCTGGAGTGTAGGCGTACCCGGGACTGCTAATTCACCCCTCCACTTT. Full variable domain (outside the CDR3, taken from reference TRBV30 and TRBJ1-6): SQTIHQWPATLVQPVGSPLSLECTVEGTSNPNLYWYRQAAGRGLQLLFYSVGIGQISSEVPQNLSASRPQDRQFILSSKKLLLSDSGFYLCAWSVGVPGTANSPLHFGNGTRLTVT.

This clone was recorded once. This chain connects TRBV6-5 to TRBJ1-4, with D possibly being TRBD1 (5 bases). Trimming removed 2 bases from V and 7 bases from J, with 8 bases in between. Germline assignment: CDR1 MNHEY and CDR2 SVGAGI. The CDR3 spans 13 residues. In nucleotides, the CDR3 is TGTGCCAGCAGTTACGGGCAGGGTGAAAAACTGTTTTTT. The encoded protein is CASSYGQGEKLFF.

CDR3 loop: CASSPNGGNYGYTF. CDR3 DNA sequence: TGTGCCAGCAGTCCTAATGGCGGCAACTATGGCTACACCTTC. The chain joins TRBV6-5 to TRBJ1-2; D gene unclear. CDR3 length: 14 residues. Germline V gene lookup returns CDR1 MNHEY and CDR2 SVGAGI. V gave up 5 bases and J gave up 2 bases, with 12 bases separating them.

CDR3 region: CAWSASDADGEKLFF. CDR3 DNA sequence: TGTGCCTGGAGTGCCTCGGATGCAGATGGTGAAAAACTGTTTTTT. V usage is TRBV30 and J usage is TRBJ1-4; D not resolved. V was shortened by 1 base and J by 7 bases, with 16 bases between the two germline ends. The CDR3 contains 15 residues. CDR1 GTSNPN and CDR2 SVGIG come from the germline V gene (reference sequence).

This chain uses TRBV30 with TRBJ1-2; a possible D gene is TRBD1 (5 bases). The ends were cut back, 1 base at V and 2 bases at J, with 8 bases in the middle. The CDR3 runs to 13 residues. The germline CDR1 and CDR2 sequences are GTSNPN and SVGIG (reference sequence). The CDR3 is CAWSGQSNYGYTF. CDR3 in DNA: TGTGCCTGGAGTGGACAGAGCAACTATGGCTACACCTTC.

The rearrangement uses TRBV7-2 and TRBJ2-7; 7 positions agree with TRBD1. The CDR3 length is 14 residues. Germline V gene sequence: CDR1 SGHTA, CDR2 FQGNSA. J lost 3 bases, V lost 5 bases, and 7 bases had no gene match. The CDR3 region is CASSPRDSSYEQYF. The CDR3 nucleotides read TGTGCCAGCAGCCCCCGGGACAGCAGCTACGAGCAGTACTTC.

This chain connects TRBV12-3 or TRBV12-4 to TRBJ1-1; weak D call: TRBD1 (6 bases). V lost 5 bases and J 8 bases, leaving 12 bases between the germline ends. This CDR3 contains 12 residues. In DNA, the CDR3 is TGTGCCAGCAGTGCTGACAGGTCCGAAGCTTTCTTT. Translating it yields CASSADRSEAFF.

CDR3 nucleotides: TGTGCCATCAGTGGGGGACTAGCGCAATACAATGAGCAGTTCTTC. Protein product: CAISGGLAQYNEQFF. The rearrangement links TRBV10-3 to TRBJ2-1, with 10 bases that match TRBD2. This CDR3 spans 15 amino acids. The J segment lost 4 bases and the V segment lost 4 bases, leaving 4 bases of the junction unmatched. Germline V gene data show CDR1 as ENHRY and CDR2 as SYGVKD.

The V gene is TRBV30, the J gene TRBJ2-7, with unresolved D. Germline assignment: CDR1 GTSNPN and CDR2 SVGIG (reference sequence). The CDR3 consists of 13 residues. Trimming stripped 4 bases from V and 6 bases from J, with 16 bases between. In DNA form, the CDR3 reads TGTGCCTGGACCCCGACGGGCCTCGGCGAGCAGTACTTC. Encoded protein: CAWTPTGLGEQYF.

This chain joins TRBV19 and TRBJ2-7; the match to TRBD1 covers 8 bases. V gave up 4 bases and J gave up 3 bases; unmatched junction bases: 5. The germline gives CDR1 LNHDA, CDR2 SQIVND (reference sequence). The CDR3 spans 14 residues. CDR3 DNA: TGTGCCAGTAGTACCCAGGGGGCTGGCTACGAGCAGTACTTC. Translation gives CASSTQGAGYEQYF.

This chain uses TRBV6-5 with TRBJ2-3, with 14 nucleotides matching TRBD2. The CDR3 is made up of 14 amino acids. J lost 6 bases, V lost 8 bases, and 4 bases had no gene match. CDR1 and CDR2 (germline): MNHEY, SVGAGI. The CDR3 sequence: CASSTSGGGDTQYF. The DNA of the CDR3 is TGTGCCAGCTCGACTAGCGGGGGGGGCGATACGCAGTATTTT.

Of note for this clone: The same CDR3 can be traced to other DNA sequences in this sample. The CDR3 protein is CAISGGTVGYEQYF. CDR3 DNA sequence: TGTGCCATCAGTGGAGGGACAGTCGGCTACGAGCAGTACTTC. V is TRBV10-3 and J is TRBJ2-7, with 7 bases identical to TRBD1. The trim removed 4 bases at V and 3 bases at J, leaving 6 bases unmatched. Germline CDR1 is ENHRY and CDR2 is SYGVKD. There are 14 residues in the CDR3.

The J gene is TRBJ2-1, the V gene TRBV3-1 (or the pseudogene TRBV3-2), with D unclear. This CDR3 contains 12 residues. CDR1 LGHDT and CDR2 YNNKEL come from the germline V gene (reference sequence). V was clipped by 4 bases and J by 2 bases, with 3 bases between them. DNA of the CDR3: TGTGCCAGCAGCCGCACCTACAATGAGCAGTTCTTC. Protein sequence: CASSRTYNEQFF.

Turning to this clone: At one end the junction does not follow the germline gene, possibly because of a read error. The CDR3 sequence is CASSLETGTGDSF. The CDR3 DNA reads as TGTGCCAGCAGCTTAGAAACCGGGACAGGCGATTCGTTT. The chain carries TRBV7-9 and TRBJ1-1; 8 bases fit TRBD1. The CDR3 is 13 residues long. In germline, CDR1 is SEHNR, CDR2 FQNEAQ (reference sequence). Full variable domain (outside the CDR3, taken from reference TRBV7-9 and TRBJ1-1): DTGVSQNPRHKITKRGQNVTFRCDPISEHNRLYWYRQTLGQGPEFLTYFQNEAQLEKSRLLSDRFSAERPKGSFSTLEIQRTEQGDSAMYLCASSLETGTGDSFGQGTRLTVV.

J is TRBJ2-4 and V is TRBV19; 7 positions match TRBD1. Trimming removed 8 bases from V and 3 bases from J; junction bases left unmatched: 10. The CDR3 is made up of 15 amino acids. Germline assignment: CDR1 LNHDA and CDR2 SQIVND (reference sequence). CDR3 in DNA: TGTGCCAGTCGACTCCTTCGGGACAGCAAAAACATTCAGTACTTC. Encoded protein: CASRLLRDSKNIQYF.

This clone was observed once. The chain carries TRBV10-1 and TRBJ2-2; D is undetermined. Trimming shortened V by 9 bases and J by 1 base, and 12 bases separated the two germline ends. Per the germline V gene, CDR1 is WNHNN and CDR2 is SYGVQD (reference sequence). The CDR3 totals 14 residues. The CDR3: CASSRTKNTGELFF. CDR3 coding DNA: TGCGCCAGTAGTAGGACCAAGAACACCGGGGAGCTGTTTTTT.

The V call is TRBV6-5, the J call TRBJ1-2; no clear D. The CDR3 extends over 14 amino acids. Trimming removed 6 bases from V and 0 bases from J, with 11 bases in between. Germline V gene sequence: CDR1 MNHEY, CDR2 SVGAGI. The CDR3 sequence: CASRRQEANYGYTF. CDR3 coding DNA: TGTGCCAGCAGACGGCAGGAGGCTAACTATGGCTACACCTTC.

The genes are TRBV14 and TRBJ2-1; 11 nucleotides agree with TRBD2. Germline assignment: CDR1 SGHDN and CDR2 FVKESK. CDR3 size: 17 residues. Trimming removed 1 base from V and 3 bases from J; junction bases left unmatched: 5. The DNA for the CDR3 is TGTGCCAGCAGCCAAGTAGCGGGGGGGCCCAACTACAATGAGCAGTTCTTC. Translation: CASSQVAGGPNYNEQFF.

The chain joins TRBV10-3 to TRBJ1-2; D call uncertain. The length of the CDR3 is 14 residues. The V end was cut by 6 bases, the J end by 0 bases, with 11 bases between. Germline V gene sequence: CDR1 ENHRY, CDR2 SYGVKD. The CDR3 spells CAISPGFSNYGYTF. DNA of the CDR3: TGTGCCATCAGCCCGGGATTTTCTAACTATGGCTACACCTTC.

The rearrangement links TRBV6-4 to TRBJ1-1, with D unclear. This CDR3 has 13 amino acids. The ends were cut back, 4 bases at V and 0 bases at J, with 6 bases in the middle. CDR1 MRHNA and CDR2 SNTAGT come from the germline V gene. DNA for the CDR3: TGTGCCAGCAGTGTGGCGGTGAACACTGAAGCTTTCTTT. Protein product: CASSVAVNTEAFF.

This sequence joins TRBV11-1 and TRBJ2-3, with D uncertain. This CDR3 comprises 15 residues. The germline V gene encodes CDR1 SGHAT and CDR2 FQDESV (reference sequence). Between the trimmed V and J ends, which lost 2 bases and 2 bases, there was a span of 11 bases. CDR3: CASSLSAAPTDTQYF. CDR3 nucleotides: TGTGCCAGCAGCTTATCCGCAGCCCCCACAGATACGCAGTATTTT.

This chain uses TRBV10-3 with TRBJ1-4, with D possibly TRBD1 on 6 matching bases. V was shortened by 0 bases and J by 7 bases, with 12 bases between the two germline ends. This CDR3 is built from 15 residues. CDR1 and CDR2 (germline): ENHRY, SYGVKD. CDR3 region: CAISESEGGGEKLFF. CDR3 in DNA: TGTGCCATCAGTGAGTCGGAGGGAGGGGGTGAAAAACTGTTTTTT.